Listed below are T cell receptor beta chains from one sample, sequenced in a study of neurological immune-mediated disorders. TCRdb re-analysed the 5' RACE reads in MiXCR, keeping a single row per CDR3 protein. The table records 52,000 or so distinct CDR3 sequences, 3% to 4.5% of them present only once. Sequenced: CD4+ T cells from blood. Receptor source: a woman between 40 and 50 years old with multiple sclerosis. Each CDR3 is given with its conserved first and last residue. The order of the fields is J gene, V gene, clone size, D gene, CDR3 protein, CDR3 DNA. A D gene is named only where the DNA matches it firmly. Clone size is shown for a subset of rows, as once, few, many or a class of expanded clone.

J gene: TRBJ1-2
V gene: TRBV3-1
clone size: many
D gene: NA
CDR3 protein: CASSQSARGGYTF
CDR3 DNA: TGTGCCAGCAGCCAATCAGCTCGTGGTGGCTACACCTTC

J gene: TRBJ2-1
V gene: TRBV5-1
clone size: many
D gene: TRBD2
CDR3 protein: CASSLGQRGGSYNEQFF
CDR3 DNA: TGCGCCAGCAGCTTAGGTCAGCGGGGGGGCTCCTACAATGAGCAGTTCTTC

J gene: TRBJ2-7
V gene: TRBV5-1
clone size: NA
D gene: TRBD1
CDR3 protein: CASSLGGLSDRWGKSYEQYF
CDR3 DNA: TGCGCCAGCAGCCTCGGAGGCCTATCGGACAGGTGGGGGAAGTCCTACGAGCAGTACTTC

J gene: TRBJ2-1
V gene: TRBV5-1
clone size: many
D gene: NA
CDR3 protein: CASSEGSDEQFF
CDR3 DNA: TGCGCCAGCAGCGAGGGCAGCGATGAGCAGTTCTTC

J gene: TRBJ1-2
V gene: TRBV15
clone size: many
D gene: NA
CDR3 protein: CATSSTFSLDSYGYTF
CDR3 DNA: TGTGCCACCAGCAGTACTTTCAGTCTCGACAGTTATGGCTACACCTTC

J gene: TRBJ2-1
V gene: TRBV20-1
clone size: many
D gene: NA
CDR3 protein: CSASYLGQRSEQFF
CDR3 DNA: TGCAGTGCTAGCTACCTTGGACAGAGGAGTGAGCAGTTCTTC

J gene: TRBJ1-2
V gene: TRBV5-1
clone size: many
D gene: NA
CDR3 protein: CASSLAVDLNYGYTF
CDR3 DNA: TGCGCCAGCAGCTTGGCCGTGGACCTGAACTATGGCTACACCTTC

J gene: TRBJ1-1
V gene: TRBV20-1
clone size: many
D gene: NA
CDR3 protein: CSVWGRNTEAFF
CDR3 DNA: TGCAGTGTTTGGGGCCGGAACACTGAAGCTTTCTTT

J gene: TRBJ1-1
V gene: TRBV19
clone size: many
D gene: NA
CDR3 protein: CASSISRITEAFF
CDR3 DNA: TGTGCCAGTAGTATAAGCAGAATCACTGAAGCTTTCTTT

J gene: TRBJ2-5
V gene: TRBV12-3/TRBV12-4
clone size: many
D gene: NA
CDR3 protein: CASKRTAEGETQYF
CDR3 DNA: TGTGCCAGCAAAAGGACAGCCGAGGGGGAGACCCAGTACTTC

J gene: TRBJ2-7
V gene: TRBV4-2
clone size: many
D gene: TRBD1
CDR3 protein: CASSHSDRGPHQYF
CDR3 DNA: TGTGCCAGCAGCCATTCCGACAGGGGGCCCCACCAGTACTTC

J gene: TRBJ2-2
V gene: TRBV4-1
clone size: many
D gene: NA
CDR3 protein: CASSHPTGPTGELFF
CDR3 DNA: TGCGCCAGCAGCCACCCTACAGGGCCCACCGGGGAGCTGTTTTTT

J gene: TRBJ2-7
V gene: TRBV5-5
clone size: many
D gene: TRBD1
CDR3 protein: CASSETGTAYEQYF
CDR3 DNA: TGTGCCAGCAGCGAAACCGGGACAGCCTACGAGCAGTACTTC

J gene: TRBJ1-1
V gene: TRBV5-1
clone size: many
D gene: NA
CDR3 protein: CASSLENGVEAFF
CDR3 DNA: TGCGCCAGCAGCTTGGAGAATGGAGTCGAAGCTTTCTTT

J gene: TRBJ2-7
V gene: TRBV5-6
clone size: few
D gene: NA
CDR3 protein: CASSFDQQALSYEQYF
CDR3 DNA: TGTGCCAGCAGCTTTGATCAACAGGCCCTCTCCTACGAGCAGTACTTC

J gene: TRBJ2-3
V gene: TRBV7-6
clone size: many
D gene: TRBD2
CDR3 protein: CASSLTTSLAGTDTQYF
CDR3 DNA: TGTGCCAGCAGCTTAACGACTTCACTAGCGGGCACAGATACGCAGTATTTT

J gene: TRBJ2-1
V gene: TRBV11-2
clone size: many
D gene: NA
CDR3 protein: CASSRTSGRTYNEQFF
CDR3 DNA: TGTGCCAGCAGCCGTACTTCGGGACGAACCTACAATGAGCAGTTCTTC

J gene: TRBJ2-3
V gene: TRBV5-1
clone size: NA
D gene: TRBD2
CDR3 protein: CASSLTSGGDTQYF
CDR3 DNA: TGCGCCAGCAGCTTGACTAGCGGGGGAGATACGCAGTATTTT

J gene: TRBJ2-4
V gene: TRBV2
clone size: many
D gene: TRBD2
CDR3 protein: CASSDAGGWAKNIQYF
CDR3 DNA: TGTGCCAGCAGTGATGCGGGGGGCTGGGCCAAAAACATTCAGTACTTC

J gene: TRBJ2-7
V gene: TRBV7-2
clone size: many
D gene: NA
CDR3 protein: CASSLLSGGGAYEQYF
CDR3 DNA: TGTGCCAGCAGCTTATTATCTGGTGGAGGGGCCTACGAGCAGTACTTC

J gene: TRBJ2-3
V gene: TRBV20-1
clone size: many
D gene: NA
CDR3 protein: CSAPRAPGDTQYF
CDR3 DNA: TGCAGTGCTCCCCGTGCGCCAGGAGATACGCAGTATTTT

J gene: TRBJ1-5
V gene: TRBV18
clone size: few
D gene: NA
CDR3 protein: CASSTTGSEDQPQHF
CDR3 DNA: TGTGCCAGCTCGACCACAGGATCAGAGGATCAGCCCCAGCATTTT